One sample yielded the 17 T cell receptor beta chains listed below, sequenced in a study of T cell responses to AZD1222 COVID-19 vaccine. Repertoires were generated with immunoSEQ multiplex PCR, while TCRdb's copy carries only in-frame clones and drops some. Of tens of thousands of clones in the sample, approximately 90% were seen once. Specimen: peripheral blood, collected on day 0 of AZD1222 vaccination. These receptors were obtained from an adult in good health.

The rearrangement uses TRBV6-5 and TRBJ2-7; D is ambiguous. The CDR3 sequence is 14 residues long. Germline lookup yields CDR1 MNHEY and CDR2 SVGAGI. The ends were cut back, 2 bases at V and 7 bases at J, with 15 bases in the middle. CDR3 DNA: TGTGCCAGCAGTTACGAAGGGTCCCCTCGGGAGCAGTACTTC. This translates into CASSYEGSPREQYF.

The genes are TRBV4-2 and TRBJ1-5; D is undetermined. Trimming removed 0 bases from V and 0 bases from J, with 9 bases in between. The CDR3 runs to 16 residues. Germline values: CDR1 LGHNA, CDR2 YNFKEQ. As DNA, the CDR3 is TGTGCCAGCAGCCAAGATTCCGATACTAGCAATCAGCCCCAGCATTTT. Encoded protein: CASSQDSDTSNQPQHF.

The chain links TRBV5-1 to TRBJ1-6; no definite D call. The CDR3 loop spans 16 amino acids. Per germline, CDR1 SGHRS and CDR2 YFSETQ. The ends were cut back, 3 bases at V and 7 bases at J, with 17 bases in the middle. DNA of the CDR3: TGCGCCAGCAGCTCCGTTGGCAACTACGGGAATTCACCCCTCCACTTT. Translated, it gives CASSSVGNYGNSPLHF.

V gene TRBV18 combines with J gene TRBJ1-1; D remains ambiguous. V shed 0 bases and J shed 5 bases, with 7 bases lying between them. The CDR3 loop spans 13 amino acids. Germline CDR1 KGHSH, CDR2 LQKENI. CDR3 DNA: TGTGCCAGCTCACCACCCACCAGTACTGAAGCTTTCTTT. The encoded protein is CASSPPTSTEAFF.

V is TRBV7-3 and J is TRBJ2-2; maybe TRBD1 (6 bases). Germline V gene sequence: CDR1 SGHTA, CDR2 FQGTGA. V gave up 6 bases and J gave up 7 bases, with 12 bases separating them. The CDR3 sequence is 13 residues long. Here the CDR3 reads CASRDWTDGELFF. In DNA form, the CDR3 reads TGTGCCAGCAGGGACTGGACAGACGGGGAGCTGTTTTTT.

This clone was observed once. This chain connects TRBV10-3 to TRBJ1-1; a weak D match, TRBD1 (5 bases). Trimming shortened V by 5 bases and J by 4 bases, and 11 bases separated the two germline ends. Germline V gives CDR1 ENHRY, CDR2 SYGVKD. The CDR3 has 13 amino acids. The CDR3 region is CAISQTTGTEAFF. The CDR3 nucleotides are TGTGCCATCAGTCAGACAACAGGCACTGAAGCTTTCTTT.

The chain carries TRBV14 and TRBJ2-5, with D tentatively TRBD1 or TRBD2 (7 bases each). V was cut by 5 bases and J by 0 bases, with 19 bases left in between. This CDR3 is 17 amino acids long. Germline CDR1 reads SGHDN; CDR2 reads FVKESK. Here the CDR3 DNA reads TGTGCCAGCAGCTCCCCGGGGAGGGGGCCTTACCAAGAGACCCAGTACTTC. Its protein product is CASSSPGRGPYQETQYF.

The CDR3 loop is CASSLAGILVATKYSNQPQHF. CDR3 bases: TGTGCCAGCAGCTTAGCGGGAATTTTAGTCGCTACAAAATATAGCAATCAGCCCCAGCATTTT. The chain recombines TRBV7-8 with TRBJ1-5; D gene uncertain. Germline CDR1 is SGHVS and CDR2 is FQNEAQ. Trimming cost V 0 bases and J 0 bases, with 24 bases left between them. This CDR3 spans 21 amino acids.

The rearrangement links TRBV12-5 to TRBJ2-1, with TRBD1 identical over 8 bases. V lost 6 bases and J lost 7; bases outside the gene matches: 8. The length of the CDR3 is 14 residues. From germline, CDR1 is LGHNT and CDR2 FRNRAP. Written as DNA, the CDR3 is TGTGCTAGTGGCACCGGGACAGGTGGGAATGAGCAGTTCTTC. Amino acids: CASGTGTGGNEQFF.

This chain connects TRBV7-3 to TRBJ1-2, with D possibly matching TRBD1 (5 bases). CDR3 length: 13 residues. V was clipped by 5 bases and J by 2 bases, with 9 bases between them. Germline CDR1 SGHTA, CDR2 FQGTGA. DNA for the CDR3: TGTGCCAGCAGCCAAACAGGAAACTATGGCTACACCTTC. Encoded protein: CASSQTGNYGYTF.

This clone is a singleton in its sample. V usage is TRBV7-2 and J usage is TRBJ1-2; maybe TRBD1 (5 bases). Trimming pared 5 bases from V and 8 bases from J, leaving 18 bases between. The CDR3 is 14 amino acids. The germline V gene encodes CDR1 SGHTA and CDR2 FQGNSA. The CDR3 DNA reads as TGTGCCAGCAGCCCGAACCAGGGTCGCCAGGGCTACACCTTC. Its translation: CASSPNQGRQGYTF.

V is TRBV6-2 or TRBV6-3 and J is TRBJ1-5, with TRBD1 matching 9 bases. This CDR3 contains 17 residues. V dropped 3 bases and J dropped 0; count of bases not matched to a gene: 6. CDR1 and CDR2 (germline): MNHEY, SVGEGT. CDR3 loop: CASSYYRGRDSNQPQHF. In DNA form, the CDR3 reads TGTGCCAGCAGTTATTACAGGGGGCGAGATAGCAATCAGCCCCAGCATTTT.

The J gene is TRBJ1-4, the V gene TRBV7-8; TRBD1 aligns across 7 bases. This CDR3 contains 16 residues. The V gene's germline CDR1 is SGHVS and CDR2 FQNEAQ. The V gene end was trimmed by 5 bases and the J gene end by 5 bases; junction bases not matched to a gene: 11. This CDR3 is CASSRFRDRQNEKLFF. CDR3 coding DNA: TGTGCCAGCAGCCGCTTCCGGGACAGACAAAATGAAAAACTGTTTTTT.

The chain employs TRBV7-3 and TRBJ2-6; D may be TRBD1 (6 bases). The CDR3 has 14 residues. Looked up from germline, CDR1 is SGHTA and CDR2 is FQGTGA. Trimming removed 6 bases from V and 0 bases from J, with 6 bases in between. The DNA for the CDR3 is TGTGCCAGCAGACAGGGCTCTGGGGCCAACGTCCTGACTTTC. Encoded protein: CASRQGSGANVLTF.

The CDR3 DNA reads TGCGCCAGCAGCTTGAACCAGGGGACCCGGTTTAACTATGGCTACACCTTC. Its protein is CASSLNQGTRFNYGYTF. The gene calls are TRBV5-1 and TRBJ1-2; D possibly corresponds to TRBD1 (6 bases). This CDR3 spans 17 amino acids. Per germline, CDR1 SGHRS and CDR2 YFSETQ. Between the trimmed V and J ends, which lost 1 base and 1 base, there was a span of 17 bases.

V and J are TRBV6-5 and TRBJ1-4; 10 bases are shared with TRBD1. The length of the CDR3 is 14 residues. Germline V gene sequence: CDR1 MNHEY, CDR2 SVGAGI. Trimming took 6 bases from V and 8 from J; bases not matched to a gene: 6. CDR3 protein: CASRTGGGKEKLFF. The CDR3 bases are TGTGCCAGCAGGACAGGGGGCGGCAAAGAAAAACTGTTTTTT.

The chain joins TRBV18 to TRBJ1-2; 7 bases agree with TRBD1. V was clipped by 6 bases and J by 3 bases; unmatched bases: 7. The CDR3 contains 14 residues. The germline V gene encodes CDR1 KGHSH and CDR2 LQKENI. The chain's CDR3 is CASSLDRADYGYTF. CDR3 bases: TGTGCCAGCTCCCTCGACAGGGCCGACTATGGCTACACCTTC.